This T cell receptor beta chain appears in the sequencing data of a study of blood T cell repertoires in COVID-19. Study-level information: There were acute and convalescent COVID-19 samples, and they came from the United States, Italy and Spain.

V dropped 4 bases and J dropped 7 bases, with 9 bases sitting between them. This CDR3 region has 13 residues. Per the germline V gene, CDR1 is SGHRS and CDR2 is YFSETQ. In the source study's methods: Amplification of reference gene primers was used by the study to estimate nucleated cell counts. TCRdb's copy holds only in-frame clones and misses some; the assay was immunoSEQ multiplex PCR. V, J and clone size reflect that table, while D and trimming were determined from the DNA. The sample comprises approximately 51,000 clones, around 87% of which are singletons, and more than 2% rests with the top ten. This clone appeared a few times. Followed longitudinally, the Seattle patients had been enrolled during active infection.

The rearrangement links TRBV5-1 to TRBJ1-6; D gene unclear. The sequenced sample was peripheral blood. The TCR sequence derives from a woman of 80 years or more with COVID-19, enrolled during active disease. The DNA of the CDR3 is TGCGCCAGCAGCCTGGAGCAAAATTCACCCCTCCACTTT. Residues: CASSLEQNSPLHF.